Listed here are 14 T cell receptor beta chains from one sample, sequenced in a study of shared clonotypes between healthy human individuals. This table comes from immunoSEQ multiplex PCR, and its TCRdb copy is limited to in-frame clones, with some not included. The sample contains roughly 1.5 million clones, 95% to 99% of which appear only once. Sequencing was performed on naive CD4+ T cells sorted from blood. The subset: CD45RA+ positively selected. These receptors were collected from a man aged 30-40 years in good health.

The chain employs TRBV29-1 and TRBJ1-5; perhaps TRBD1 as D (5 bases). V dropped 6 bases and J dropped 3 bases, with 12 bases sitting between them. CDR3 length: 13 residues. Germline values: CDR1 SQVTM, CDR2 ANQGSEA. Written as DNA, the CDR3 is TGCAGCGTGGGAGGACAAGCCAATCAGCCCCAGCATTTT. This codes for CSVGGQANQPQHF.

The DNA for the CDR3 is TGTGCCAGCAGTGAAGCGCTCGGTCAGAACACTGAAGCTTTCTTT. This translates into CASSEALGQNTEAFF. The chain is built from TRBV2 and TRBJ1-1; D uncertain. From germline, CDR1 is SNHLY and CDR2 FYNNEI. CDR3 size: 15 residues. Trimming pared 0 bases from V and 1 base from J, leaving 9 bases between.

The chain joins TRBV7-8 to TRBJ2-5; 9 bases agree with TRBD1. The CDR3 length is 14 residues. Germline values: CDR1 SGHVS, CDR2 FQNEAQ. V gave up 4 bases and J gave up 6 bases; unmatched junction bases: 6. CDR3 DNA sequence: TGTGCCAGCAGCTCCCGGGACAGGGAGAAGACCCAGTACTTC. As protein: CASSSRDREKTQYF.

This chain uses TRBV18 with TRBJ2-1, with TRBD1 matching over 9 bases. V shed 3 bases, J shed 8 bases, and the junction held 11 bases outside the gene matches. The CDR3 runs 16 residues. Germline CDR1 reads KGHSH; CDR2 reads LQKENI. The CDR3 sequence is CASSPQTGGLGDEQFF. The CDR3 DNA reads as TGTGCCAGCTCACCTCAGACAGGGGGTTTGGGCGATGAGCAGTTCTTC.

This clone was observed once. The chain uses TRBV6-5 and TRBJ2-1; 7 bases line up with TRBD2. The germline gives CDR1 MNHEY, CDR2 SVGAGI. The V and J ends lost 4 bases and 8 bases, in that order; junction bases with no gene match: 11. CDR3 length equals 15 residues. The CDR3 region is CASSFWASGEDEQFF. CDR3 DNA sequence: TGTGCCAGCAGTTTTTGGGCTAGCGGCGAAGATGAGCAGTTCTTC.

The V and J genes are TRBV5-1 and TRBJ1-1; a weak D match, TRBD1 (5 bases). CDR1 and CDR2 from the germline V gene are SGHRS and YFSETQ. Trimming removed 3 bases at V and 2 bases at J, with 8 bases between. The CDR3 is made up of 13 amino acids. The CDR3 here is CASSSRANTEAFF. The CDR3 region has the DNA TGCGCCAGCAGCTCCAGGGCAAACACTGAAGCTTTCTTT.

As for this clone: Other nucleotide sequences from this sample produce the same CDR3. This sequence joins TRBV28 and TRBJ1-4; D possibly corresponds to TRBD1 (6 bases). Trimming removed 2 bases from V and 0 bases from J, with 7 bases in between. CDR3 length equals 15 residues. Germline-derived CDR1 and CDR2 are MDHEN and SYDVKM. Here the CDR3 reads CASSLAGATNEKLFF. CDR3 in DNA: TGTGCCAGCAGTTTAGCAGGGGCAACTAATGAAAAACTGTTTTTT. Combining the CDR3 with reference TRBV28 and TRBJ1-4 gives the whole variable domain DVKVTQSSRYLVKRTGEKVFLECVQDMDHENMFWYRQDPGLGLRLIYFSYDVKMKEKGDIPEGYSVSREKKERFSLILESASTNQTSMYLCASSLAGATNEKLFFGSGTQLSVL.

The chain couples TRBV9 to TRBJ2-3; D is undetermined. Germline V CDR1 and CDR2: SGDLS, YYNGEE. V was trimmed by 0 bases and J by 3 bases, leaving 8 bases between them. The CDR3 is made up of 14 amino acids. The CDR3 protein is CASSVGGVTDTQYF. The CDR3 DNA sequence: TGTGCCAGCAGCGTAGGGGGTGTTACAGATACGCAGTATTTT.

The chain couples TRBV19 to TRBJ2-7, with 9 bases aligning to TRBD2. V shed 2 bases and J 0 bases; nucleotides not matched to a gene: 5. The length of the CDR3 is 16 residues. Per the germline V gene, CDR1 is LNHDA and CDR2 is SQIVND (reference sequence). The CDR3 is CASSINSGSFSYEQYF. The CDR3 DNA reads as TGTGCCAGTAGTATAAATAGCGGGAGTTTCTCCTACGAGCAGTACTTC. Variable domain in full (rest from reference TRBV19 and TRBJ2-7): DGGITQSPKYLFRKEGQNVTLSCEQNLNHDAMYWYRQDPGQGLRLIYYSQIVNDFQKGDIAEGYSVSREKKESFPLTVTSAQKNPTAFYLCASSINSGSFSYEQYFGPGTRLTVT.

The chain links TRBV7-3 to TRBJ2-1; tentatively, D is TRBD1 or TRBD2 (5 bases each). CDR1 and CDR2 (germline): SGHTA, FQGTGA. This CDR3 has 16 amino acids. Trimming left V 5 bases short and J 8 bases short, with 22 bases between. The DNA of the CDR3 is TGTGCCAGCAGCGCCCTTGGGACGGGCCCCAGCGATGAGCAGTTCTTC. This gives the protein CASSALGTGPSDEQFF.

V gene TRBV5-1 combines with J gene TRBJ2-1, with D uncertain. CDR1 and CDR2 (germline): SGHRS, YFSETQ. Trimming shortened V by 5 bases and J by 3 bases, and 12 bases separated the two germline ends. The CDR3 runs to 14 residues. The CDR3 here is CASRSVPDYNEQFF. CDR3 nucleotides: TGCGCCAGCAGATCAGTTCCAGACTACAATGAGCAGTTCTTC.

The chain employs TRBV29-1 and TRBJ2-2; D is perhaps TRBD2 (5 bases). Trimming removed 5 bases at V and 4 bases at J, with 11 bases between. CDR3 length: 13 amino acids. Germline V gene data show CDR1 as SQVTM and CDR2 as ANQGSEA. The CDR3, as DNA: TGCAGCGTTTTTTTTACTAGCACCGGGGAGCTGTTTTTT. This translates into CSVFFTSTGELFF.

The CDR3 DNA sequence: TGTGCCACCAGCAGCCACTCATATCCTAGAAACGAGCAGTACTTC. It translates to CATSSHSYPRNEQYF. The V call is TRBV15, the J call TRBJ2-7; D is uncertain. The ends were cut back, 3 bases at V and 5 bases at J, with 17 bases in the middle. CDR3 length: 15 residues. From germline, CDR1 is LNHNV and CDR2 YYDKDF (reference sequence).

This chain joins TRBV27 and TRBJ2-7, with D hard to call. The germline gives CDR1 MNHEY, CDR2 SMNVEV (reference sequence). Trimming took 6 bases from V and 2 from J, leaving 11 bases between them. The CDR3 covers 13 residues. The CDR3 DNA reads TGTGCCAGCAGGGACGGATTCCCCTACGAGCAGTACTTC. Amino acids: CASRDGFPYEQYF.